This TCR beta chain stems from a study of CD8 T cells in Susac syndrome. In the case of this clonotype: Its specificity is unknown.

Study-wide results and caveats: The study's TCR sequencing and HLA analysis covered a relatively small number of individuals, and the study acknowledged this.

Relapsing-remitting disease, either stable or active, was present in the multiple sclerosis controls, who were treatment-naive patients. The CD8+ and CD4+ T cells were negatively isolated, with the TEMRA cells enriched by FACS. This CDR3 has 14 amino acids. The V end was cut by 5 bases, the J end by 3 bases, with 13 bases between. Germline CDR1 SEHNR, CDR2 FQNEAQ (reference sequence). cDNA came from about 0.46 to 1 ug RNA primed by random hexamers. TCRdb used MiXCR to reprocess the immunoSEQ multiplex PCR reads, holding one entry per CDR3 protein. The repertoire holds 100,000 to 150,000 distinct CDR3 sequences, around 75% seen once, with roughly 0.53% in the top ten.

This chain links TRBV7-9 with TRBJ2-5; a weak D match, TRBD2 (6 bases). The specimen was CD8+ T cells from PBMCs. This receptor was obtained from a human donor with multiple sclerosis. The CDR3 protein is CASSHGRSEETQYF. The CDR3 nucleotides read TGTGCCAGCAGCCACGGGAGATCGGAAGAGACCCAGTACTTC.